This TCR beta chain was identified in a study of cytomegalovirus exposure and HLA in healthy donors. Study at large: Early released data had tens of millions of unique TCRs, all coming from HLA-typed donors.

With regard to this clone: What it binds is unknown.

The CDR3 is made up of 13 amino acids. The trim removed 4 bases at V and 9 bases at J, leaving 9 bases unmatched. CDR1 and CDR2 from the germline V gene are SGDLS and YYNGEE. Study-level results: The authors confirmed in vitro that a few CMV-associated chains were specific for CMV antigens. In a later analysis, about 17,000 TCR beta sequences were associated with HLA alleles at 0.05 false discovery rate.

PCR was performed using 60 Vbeta and 13 Jbeta primers. Repertoires were generated with immunoSEQ multiplex PCR, while TCRdb's copy carries only in-frame clones and drops some. The sample includes 25,000 to 35,000 clones, around nine tenths of them seen just once. Healthy individuals who donated bone marrow served as the donors. The source of this sequence is a boy between 5 and 17 years old in good health and CMV-seronegative. The chain joins TRBV9 to TRBJ2-7; 8 bases line up with TRBD2. The sequenced material came from PBMCs. CDR3 in amino acids: CASSPREGGWQYF. CDR3 nucleotide sequence: TGTGCCAGCAGCCCCCGGGAGGGAGGGTGGCAGTACTTC.